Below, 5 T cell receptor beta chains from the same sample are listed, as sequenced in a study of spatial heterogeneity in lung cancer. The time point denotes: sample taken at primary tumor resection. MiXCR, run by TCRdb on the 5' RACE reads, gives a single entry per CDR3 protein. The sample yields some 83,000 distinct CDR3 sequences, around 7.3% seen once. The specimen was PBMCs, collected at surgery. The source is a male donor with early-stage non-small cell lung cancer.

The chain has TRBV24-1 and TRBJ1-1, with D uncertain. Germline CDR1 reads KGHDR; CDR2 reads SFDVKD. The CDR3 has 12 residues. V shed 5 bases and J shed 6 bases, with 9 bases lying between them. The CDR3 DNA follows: TGTGCCACCAGTGCCAAGTACCCTGAAGCTTTCTTT. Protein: CATSAKYPEAFF.

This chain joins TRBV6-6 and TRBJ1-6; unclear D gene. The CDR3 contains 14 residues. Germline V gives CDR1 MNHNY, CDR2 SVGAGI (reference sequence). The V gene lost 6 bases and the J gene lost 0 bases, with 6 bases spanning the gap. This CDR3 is CASSLGSYNSPLHF. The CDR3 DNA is TGTGCCAGCAGCCTGGGCTCCTATAATTCACCCCTCCACTTT.

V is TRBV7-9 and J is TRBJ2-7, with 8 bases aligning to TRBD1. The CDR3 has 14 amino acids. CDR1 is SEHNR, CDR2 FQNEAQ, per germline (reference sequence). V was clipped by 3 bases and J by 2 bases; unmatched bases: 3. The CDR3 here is CASSFRDRPYEQYF. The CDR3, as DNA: TGTGCCAGCAGCTTCCGGGACAGGCCCTACGAGCAGTACTTC.

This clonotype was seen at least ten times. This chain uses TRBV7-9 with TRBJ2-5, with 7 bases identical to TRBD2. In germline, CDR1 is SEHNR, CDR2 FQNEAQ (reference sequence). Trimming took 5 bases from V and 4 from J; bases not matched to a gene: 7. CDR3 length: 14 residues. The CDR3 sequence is CASSDRLARETQYF. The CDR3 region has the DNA TGTGCCAGCAGCGACCGACTAGCAAGAGAGACCCAGTACTTC.

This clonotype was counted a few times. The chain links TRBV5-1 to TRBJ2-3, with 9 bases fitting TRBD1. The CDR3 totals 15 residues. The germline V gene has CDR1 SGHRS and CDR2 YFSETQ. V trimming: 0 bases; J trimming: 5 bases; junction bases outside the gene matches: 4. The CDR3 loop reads CASSLGTGVEDTQYF. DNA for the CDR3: TGCGCCAGCAGCTTGGGGACAGGGGTGGAAGATACGCAGTATTTT.